Included here is one TCR beta chain sequence, with context. This clone's antigen is unknown. Qualities for individual bases were not recorded, and no much larger clone is one base off. Via the germline V gene, CDR1 is SGDLS and CDR2 YYNGEE. Spanning cysteine to phenylalanine, the CDR3 consists of 13 amino acids. Solely the CDR3 DNA is kept, with 39 bases framed from the first base. The data belong to a study of blood T cells in healthy people across ages (dated by TCRdb to about 2015). For the wider study: In model experiments, template switching captured roughly one uniquely barcoded TCR beta cDNA molecule for every two T cells. The study analyzed two additional independent replicas of 1 million unique cDNA reads from the same blood draw for two donors, one aged 18 to 29 and one aged 80 or older. Four age groups were formed from the donors: young (average approximately 15 years), middle-aged (approximately 40), aged (roughly 58) and long-lived (less than 85). To avoid experimental bias, donors of different ages were randomly spread across the sequencing lanes. To track age-related changes in TCR beta repertoire diversity, the study relied on deep sequencing normalized with unique cDNA molecular identifiers. The study at large found these results: As age increased, observed TCR beta diversity per million T cells dropped in a roughly linear way, and a significant reduction was already evident by age around 41. Estimates of total diversity based on one million sequenced T cells were regarded as lower bounds and as underestimates. The CMV infection status of donors was not known, potentially confounding age-related changes in expanded clonotypes. Observed TCR beta diversity correlated strongly with the percentage of naive T cells measured by flow cytometry. Since profiling was done on bulk unsorted PBMCs, naive and antigen-experienced compartments could not be conclusively compared. The long-lived group showed more naive CD4+ T cells, fewer expanded clones and increased TCR diversity than the aged group, suggesting age selection.

The donors were roughly 40 Caucasian individuals from Russia, aged roughly 6 to 90 years, who were systemically healthy. Each donor gave ten milliliters of peripheral blood, drawn into EDTA-treated Vacutainer tubes. Ficoll-Paque density-gradient centrifugation was used to isolate PBMCs, with at least 6 million per sample. Trizol reagent was used to extract total RNA from PBMCs, with at least 6 micrograms per sample. Naive CD45RAhigh/CD27high T cell percentages were measured by flow cytometry on a PBMC aliquot from every donor. The method behind the library was 5' RACE. Sequenced using an Illumina HiSeq 2500. A second PCR of about 7 to 12 cycles was performed with a sample-barcoded 5' primer and a J-beta primer mix. Each TCR beta cDNA molecule received a unique molecular identifier from a template-switch 5' adaptor carrying 12 random nucleotides. Each sample yielded at least 3 million CDR3-containing paired-end reads. The Mint cDNA synthesis kit, primed by a TRBC-specific oligonucleotide, was used to synthesize first-strand cDNA from all RNA. Following uracil-DNA glycosylase treatment, all cDNA underwent a first 18-cycle PCR with the universal primers M1SS and BC2_uni_R. In the source study's methods: Normalization of each sample was performed by random selection of 1 million high-quality reads, each carrying a distinct molecular identifier. Reads sharing molecular identifiers were discarded rather than binned into consensus sequences. MiTCR, run with a Q25 quality threshold and the strictest error-elimination algorithm, handled CDR3 identification, clonotype clustering and error correction. Lower-bound total TCR beta diversity was estimated with a nonparametric unseen species model using Euler transformation. The public reads were run again by TCRdb, first through fastp at Q25 and then through MiXCR, and only productive beta chains were kept. Entries are consolidated by CDR3 protein sequence, retaining the most common genes and DNA. Here the V and J calls rest on TCRdb's processing, not on the authors' analysis. The sample table records 700,000 or so distinct CDR3 sequences; approximately 40% of these occur just once. The ten biggest clones cover around 30% of the sample.

The sequence came from a man at least 80 years old in good health. The chain employs TRBV9 and TRBJ2-7; the D gene cannot be named for sure. The J call could be wrong; TRBJ2-5 is a better fit for the DNA end. The sample consisted of blood. The CDR3 region has the sequence CASSVARKETQYF. Here is the DNA: TGTGCCAGCAGCGTAGCTCGGAAAGAGACCCAGTACTTC.